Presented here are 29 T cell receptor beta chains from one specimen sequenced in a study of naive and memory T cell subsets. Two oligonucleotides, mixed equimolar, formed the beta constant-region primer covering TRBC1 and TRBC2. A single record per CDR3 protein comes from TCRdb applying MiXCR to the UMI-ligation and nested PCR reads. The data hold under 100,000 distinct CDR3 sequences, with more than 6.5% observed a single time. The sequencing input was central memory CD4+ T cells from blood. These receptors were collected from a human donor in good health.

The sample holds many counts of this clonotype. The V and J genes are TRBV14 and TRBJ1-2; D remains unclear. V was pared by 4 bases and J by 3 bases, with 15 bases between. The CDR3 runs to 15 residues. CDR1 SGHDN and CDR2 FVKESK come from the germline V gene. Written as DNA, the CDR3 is TGTGCCAGCAGCCCAATGACTGGGAATGACTATGGCTACACCTTC. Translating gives CASSPMTGNDYGYTF.

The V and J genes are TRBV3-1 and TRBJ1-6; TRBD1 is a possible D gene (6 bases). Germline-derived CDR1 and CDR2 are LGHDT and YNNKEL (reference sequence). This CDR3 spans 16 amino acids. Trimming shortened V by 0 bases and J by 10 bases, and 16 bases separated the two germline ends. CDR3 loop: CASSQEWGAGGSPLHF. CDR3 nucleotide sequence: TGTGCCAGCAGCCAAGAATGGGGGGCAGGAGGGTCACCCCTCCACTTT.

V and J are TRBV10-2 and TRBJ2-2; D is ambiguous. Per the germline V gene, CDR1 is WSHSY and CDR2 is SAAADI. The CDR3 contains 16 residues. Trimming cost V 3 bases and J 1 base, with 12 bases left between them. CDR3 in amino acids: CASSENWARNTGELFF. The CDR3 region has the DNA TGCGCCAGCAGTGAAAATTGGGCCCGGAACACCGGGGAGCTGTTTTTT.

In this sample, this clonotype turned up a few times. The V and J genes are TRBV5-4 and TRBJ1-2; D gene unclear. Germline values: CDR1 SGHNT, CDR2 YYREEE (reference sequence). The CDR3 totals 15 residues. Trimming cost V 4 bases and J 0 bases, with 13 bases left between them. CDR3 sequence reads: CASSPRDRANYGYTF. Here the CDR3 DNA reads TGTGCCAGCAGCCCCCGAGATCGTGCTAACTATGGCTACACCTTC.

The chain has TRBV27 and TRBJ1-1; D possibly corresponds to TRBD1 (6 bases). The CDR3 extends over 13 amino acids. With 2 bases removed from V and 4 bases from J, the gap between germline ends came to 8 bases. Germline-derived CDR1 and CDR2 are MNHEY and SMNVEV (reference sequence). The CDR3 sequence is CASSLRDTTEAFF. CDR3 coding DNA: TGTGCCAGCAGTTTACGGGACACCACTGAAGCTTTCTTT.

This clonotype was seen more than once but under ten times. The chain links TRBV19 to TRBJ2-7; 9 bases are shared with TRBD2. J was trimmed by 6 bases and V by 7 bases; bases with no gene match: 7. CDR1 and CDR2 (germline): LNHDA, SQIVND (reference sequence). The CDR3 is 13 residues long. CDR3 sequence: CASKDLAGREQYF. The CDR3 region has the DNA TGTGCCAGTAAGGATCTAGCGGGACGCGAGCAGTACTTC.

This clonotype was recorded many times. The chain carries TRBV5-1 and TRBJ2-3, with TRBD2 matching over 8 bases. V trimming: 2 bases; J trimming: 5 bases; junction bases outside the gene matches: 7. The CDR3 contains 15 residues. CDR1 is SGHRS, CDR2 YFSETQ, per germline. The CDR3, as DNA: TGCGCCAGCAGCTTTGGGACTAGTCGTGGAGATACGCAGTATTTT. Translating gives CASSFGTSRGDTQYF. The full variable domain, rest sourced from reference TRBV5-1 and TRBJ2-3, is KAGVTQTPRYLIKTRGQQVTLSCSPISGHRSVSWYQQTPGQGLQFLFEYFSETQRNKGNFPGRFSGRQFSNSRSEMNVSTLELGDSALYLCASSFGTSRGDTQYFGPGTRLTVL.

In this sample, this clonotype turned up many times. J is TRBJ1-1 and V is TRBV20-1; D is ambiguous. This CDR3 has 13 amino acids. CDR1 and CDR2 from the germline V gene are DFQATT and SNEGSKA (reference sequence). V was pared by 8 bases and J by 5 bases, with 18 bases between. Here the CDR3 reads CSWLGPARTEAFF. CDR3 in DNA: TGCAGTTGGTTGGGCCCAGCAAGGACTGAAGCTTTCTTT.

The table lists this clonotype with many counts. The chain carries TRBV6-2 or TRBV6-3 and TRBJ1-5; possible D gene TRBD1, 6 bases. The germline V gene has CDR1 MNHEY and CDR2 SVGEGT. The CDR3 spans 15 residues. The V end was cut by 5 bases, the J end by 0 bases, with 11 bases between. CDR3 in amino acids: CASSGGQLSNQPQHF. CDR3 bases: TGTGCCAGCAGTGGAGGACAGCTTAGCAATCAGCCCCAGCATTTT.

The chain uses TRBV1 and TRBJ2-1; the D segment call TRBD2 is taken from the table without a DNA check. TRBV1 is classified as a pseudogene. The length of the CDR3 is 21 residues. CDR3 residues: CTSSQAPPRDYPSMTRNEQFF. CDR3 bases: TGCACCAGCAGCCAAGCACCTCCCCGGGACTACCCGTCGATGACACGAAATGAGCAGTTCTTC.

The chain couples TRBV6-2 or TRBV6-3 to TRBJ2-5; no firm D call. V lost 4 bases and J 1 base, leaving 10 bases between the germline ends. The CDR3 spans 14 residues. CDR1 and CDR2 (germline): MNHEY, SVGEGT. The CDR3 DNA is TGTGCCAGCAGTTCGACCTCACTCCAAGAGACCCAGTACTTC. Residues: CASSSTSLQETQYF.

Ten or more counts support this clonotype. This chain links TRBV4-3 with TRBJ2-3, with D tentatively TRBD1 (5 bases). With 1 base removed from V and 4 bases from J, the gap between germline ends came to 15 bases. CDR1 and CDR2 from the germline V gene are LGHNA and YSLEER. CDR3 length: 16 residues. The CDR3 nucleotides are TGCGCCAGCAGCCAAGGGGTTATAGGGGCGGCAGATACGCAGTATTTT. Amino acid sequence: CASSQGVIGAADTQYF.

CDR3 residues: CAWTRTSLGSYNEQFF. In DNA form, the CDR3 reads TGTGCCTGGACTCGGACTAGTCTTGGCTCCTACAATGAGCAGTTCTTC. The gene calls are TRBV30 and TRBJ2-1, with 7 bases that match TRBD2. J was trimmed by 0 bases and V by 4 bases; bases with no gene match: 9. This CDR3 has 16 residues. Germline CDR1 and CDR2: GTSNPN and SVGIG (reference sequence).

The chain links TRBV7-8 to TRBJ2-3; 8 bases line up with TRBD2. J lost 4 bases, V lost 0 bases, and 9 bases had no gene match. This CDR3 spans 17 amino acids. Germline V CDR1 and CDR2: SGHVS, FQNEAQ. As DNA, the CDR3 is TGTGCCAGCAGCTTAGCGTCGTCGGGAGGGCCGGCAGATACGCAGTATTTT. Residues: CASSLASSGGPADTQYF.

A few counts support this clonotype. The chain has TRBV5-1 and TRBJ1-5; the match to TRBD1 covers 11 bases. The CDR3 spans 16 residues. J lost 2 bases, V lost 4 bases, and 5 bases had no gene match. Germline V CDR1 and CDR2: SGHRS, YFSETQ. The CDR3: CASSEDRGPGNQPQHF. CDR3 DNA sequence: TGCGCCAGCAGCGAGGACAGGGGGCCGGGCAATCAGCCCCAGCATTTT. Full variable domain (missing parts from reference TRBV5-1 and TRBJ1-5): KAGVTQTPRYLIKTRGQQVTLSCSPISGHRSVSWYQQTPGQGLQFLFEYFSETQRNKGNFPGRFSGRQFSNSRSEMNVSTLELGDSALYLCASSEDRGPGNQPQHFGDGTRLSIL.

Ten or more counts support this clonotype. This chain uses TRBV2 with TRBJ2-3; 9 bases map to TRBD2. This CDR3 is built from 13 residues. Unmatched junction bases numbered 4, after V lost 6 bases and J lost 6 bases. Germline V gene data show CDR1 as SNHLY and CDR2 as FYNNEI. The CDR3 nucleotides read TGTGCCAGCAGGGCTAGCGGGGTTGATACGCAGTATTTT. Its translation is CASRASGVDTQYF.

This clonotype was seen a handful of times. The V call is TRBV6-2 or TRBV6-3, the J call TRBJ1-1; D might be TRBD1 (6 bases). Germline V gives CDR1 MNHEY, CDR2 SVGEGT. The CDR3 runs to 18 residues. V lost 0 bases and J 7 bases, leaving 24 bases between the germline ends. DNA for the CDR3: TGTGCCAGCAGTTACTCGAGAGTTGGGGGCACGGGCCACCTTGAAGCTTTCTTT. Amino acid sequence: CASSYSRVGGTGHLEAFF.

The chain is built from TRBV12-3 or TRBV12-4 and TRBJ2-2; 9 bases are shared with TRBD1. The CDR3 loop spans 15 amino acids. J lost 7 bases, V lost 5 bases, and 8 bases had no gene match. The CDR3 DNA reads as TGTGCCAGCAGTAGGGGACAGGGAACCATCGGGGAGCTGTTTTTT. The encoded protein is CASSRGQGTIGELFF.

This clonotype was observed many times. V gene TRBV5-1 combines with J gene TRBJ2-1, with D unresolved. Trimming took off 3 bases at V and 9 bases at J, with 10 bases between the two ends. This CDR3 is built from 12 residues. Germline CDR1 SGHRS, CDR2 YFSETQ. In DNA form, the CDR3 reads TGCGCCAGCAGCTCGACGGGCCTTGAGCAGTTCTTC. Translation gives CASSSTGLEQFF. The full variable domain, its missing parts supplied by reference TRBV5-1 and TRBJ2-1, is KAGVTQTPRYLIKTRGQQVTLSCSPISGHRSVSWYQQTPGQGLQFLFEYFSETQRNKGNFPGRFSGRQFSNSRSEMNVSTLELGDSALYLCASSSTGLEQFFGPGTRLTVL.

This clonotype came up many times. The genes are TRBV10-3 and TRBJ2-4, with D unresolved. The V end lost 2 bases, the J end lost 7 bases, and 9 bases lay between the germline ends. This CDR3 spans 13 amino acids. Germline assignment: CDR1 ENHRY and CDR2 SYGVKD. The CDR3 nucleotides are TGTGCCATCAGTGAGGCGAGGAACAACATTCAGTACTTC. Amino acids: CAISEARNNIQYF.

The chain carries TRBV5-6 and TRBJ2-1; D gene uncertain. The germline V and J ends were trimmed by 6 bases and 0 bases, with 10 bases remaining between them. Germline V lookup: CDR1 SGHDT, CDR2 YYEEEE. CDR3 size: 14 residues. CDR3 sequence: CASNKVSSYNEQFF. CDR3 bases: TGTGCCAGCAATAAGGTCAGCTCCTACAATGAGCAGTTCTTC. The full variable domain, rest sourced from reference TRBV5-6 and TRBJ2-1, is DAGVTQSPTHLIKTRGQQVTLRCSPKSGHDTVSWYQQALGQGPQFIFQYYEEEERQRGNFPDRFSGHQFPNYSSELNVNALLLGDSALYLCASNKVSSYNEQFFGPGTRLTVL.

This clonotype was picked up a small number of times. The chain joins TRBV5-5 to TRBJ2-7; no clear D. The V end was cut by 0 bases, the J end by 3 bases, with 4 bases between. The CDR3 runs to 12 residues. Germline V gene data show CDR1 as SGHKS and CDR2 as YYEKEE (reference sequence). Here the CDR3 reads CASSLADYEQYF. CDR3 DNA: TGTGCCAGCAGCTTGGCCGACTACGAGCAGTACTTC.

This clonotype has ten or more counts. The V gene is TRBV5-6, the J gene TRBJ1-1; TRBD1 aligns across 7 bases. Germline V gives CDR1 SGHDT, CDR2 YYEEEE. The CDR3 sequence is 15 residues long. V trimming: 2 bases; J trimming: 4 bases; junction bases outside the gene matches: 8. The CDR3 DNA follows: TGTGCCAGCAGCTTCGGGACAGAGGTTGGCACTGAAGCTTTCTTT. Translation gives CASSFGTEVGTEAFF.

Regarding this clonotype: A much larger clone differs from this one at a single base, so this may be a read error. This chain's CDR3 is CASSNGPNSPLNF. For the CDR3, the DNA is TGTGCCAGCAGCAATGGGCCCAATTCACCCCTCAACTTT. The rearrangement uses TRBV7-3 and TRBJ1-6, with unresolved D. Looked up from germline, CDR1 is SGHTA and CDR2 is FQGTGA. The CDR3 has 13 residues.

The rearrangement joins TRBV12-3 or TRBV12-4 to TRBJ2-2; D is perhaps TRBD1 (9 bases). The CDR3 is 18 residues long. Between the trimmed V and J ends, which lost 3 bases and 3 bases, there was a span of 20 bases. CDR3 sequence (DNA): TGTGCCAGCAGTTTCGGGACAGGGAGCGGGAGACACACCGGGGAGCTGTTTTTT. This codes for CASSFGTGSGRHTGELFF.

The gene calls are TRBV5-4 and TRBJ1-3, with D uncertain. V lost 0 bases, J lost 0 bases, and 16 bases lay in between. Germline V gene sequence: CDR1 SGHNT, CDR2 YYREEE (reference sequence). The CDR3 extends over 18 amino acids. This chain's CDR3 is CASSLAPGAEVSGNTIYF. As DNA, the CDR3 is TGTGCCAGCAGCTTGGCCCCGGGAGCCGAAGTCTCTGGAAACACCATATATTTT.

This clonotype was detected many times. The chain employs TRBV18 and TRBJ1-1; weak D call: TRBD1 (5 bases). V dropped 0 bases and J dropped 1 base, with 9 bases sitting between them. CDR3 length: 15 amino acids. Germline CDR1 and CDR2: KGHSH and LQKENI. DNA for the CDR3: TGTGCCAGCTCACCACCCGGGGGAAAGAACACTGAAGCTTTCTTT. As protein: CASSPPGGKNTEAFF.

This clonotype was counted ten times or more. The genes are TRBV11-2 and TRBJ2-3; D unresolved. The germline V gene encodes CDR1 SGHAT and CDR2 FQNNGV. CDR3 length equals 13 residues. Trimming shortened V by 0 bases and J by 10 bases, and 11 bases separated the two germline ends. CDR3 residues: CASSLDRSAPQYF. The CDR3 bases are TGTGCCAGCAGCTTAGACCGGTCGGCTCCGCAGTATTTT.

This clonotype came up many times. DNA for the CDR3: TGCAGCGCCCTTACTAGCGGGGGCTACAATGAGCAGTTCTTC. Its protein is CSALTSGGYNEQFF. This rearrangement joins TRBV29-1 to TRBJ2-1; 11 bases match TRBD2. From germline, CDR1 is SQVTM and CDR2 ANQGSEA. Unmatched junction bases numbered 5, after V lost 7 bases and J lost 3 bases. This CDR3 spans 14 amino acids.